The clone carrying this T cell receptor beta chain was observed a handful of times. What it recognizes is unknown. Primers used in a second PCR of about 7 to 12 cycles were a sample-barcoded 5' primer and a J-beta primer mix. Each cDNA molecule was tagged by a template-switch adaptor that had 12 random nucleotides. From the 5' RACE reads, TCRdb called clonotypes with MiXCR, one entry per CDR3 protein. The repertoire holds approximately 780,000 distinct CDR3 sequences, roughly 24% seen once, with about 3% in the top ten. This entry belongs to a study of blood T cells in healthy people across ages. Whole-study findings and limits: The study lacked donor CMV status, which possibly confounded expanded clonotype changes.

CDR3 size: 16 residues. CDR1 is SGHRS, CDR2 YFSETQ, per germline. The junction had 14 bases not matched to a gene; V was cut back by 3 bases and J by 6 bases. These data also formed part of another study, on T cells of mothers and their children. In that study: Barcodes and 2-4 random nucleotides were added by M1S in the second PCR. Researchers report slightly higher, though non-significant, overlap in related mother-child pairs than in unrelated pairs.

The sample consisted of blood. The source is a boy younger than 18 in good health. V gene TRBV5-1 combines with J gene TRBJ2-5; 7 bases agree with TRBD1. Here the CDR3 reads CASSYGRQGEVKTQYF. The CDR3 DNA is TGCGCCAGCAGCTATGGCCGACAGGGCGAGGTAAAGACCCAGTACTTC.